These 7 T cell receptor beta chains originate from one sample sequenced in a study of radiation and T cells in renal cell carcinoma. Clones were read by immunoSEQ multiplex PCR, and TCRdb kept only the in-frame ones, dropping some. Of 160,000 or so clones listed, 80% to 90% are singletons. The time point is: blood 2 weeks post-SBRT. Treatment noted: 15 Gy SBRT to primary tumor, nephrectomy 4 weeks later. Here the sequenced sample was blood, taken from a patient whose treatment included radiotherapy and nephrectomy. The origin of the receptors is a woman aged 45-59 years with renal cell carcinoma.

This clone was seen a single time. This chain uses TRBV6-1 with TRBJ1-1; 7 bases line up with TRBD1. This CDR3 has 14 residues. V was clipped by 7 bases and J by 4 bases; unmatched bases: 9. CDR1 and CDR2 from the germline V gene are MNHNS and SASEGT. In nucleotides, the CDR3 is TGTGCCAGCATCATAGGAGACAGGGTCACTGAAGCTTTCTTT. Its translation: CASIIGDRVTEAFF.

The J gene is TRBJ2-1, the V gene TRBV5-1; weak D call: TRBD2 (5 bases). The CDR3 is 14 residues long. In germline, CDR1 is SGHRS, CDR2 YFSETQ. Trimming removed 3 bases from V and 6 bases from J, with 13 bases in between. The CDR3 DNA follows: TGCGCCAGCAGCTCAGCCGGGGTGGTCAATGAGCAGTTCTTC. This encodes CASSSAGVVNEQFF.

This clone was recorded only once. The chain recombines TRBV18 with TRBJ1-2; the match to TRBD1 covers 8 bases. J lost 3 bases, V lost 4 bases, and 1 base had no gene match. This CDR3 has 13 residues. Germline V gene lookup returns CDR1 KGHSH and CDR2 LQKENI. As DNA, the CDR3 is TGTGCCAGCTCACAGGGACAGGACTATGGCTACACCTTC. This sequence encodes CASSQGQDYGYTF. Full variable domain (remainder filled in from reference TRBV18 and TRBJ1-2): NAGVMQNPRHLVRRRGQEARLRCSPMKGHSHVYWYRQLPEEGLKFMVYLQKENIIDESGMPKERFSAEFPKEGPSILRIQQVVRGDSAAYFCASSQGQDYGYTFGSGTRLTVV.

The rearrangement links TRBV6-1 to TRBJ2-7, with D perhaps TRBD1 or TRBD2 (5 bases each). CDR3 length: 14 residues. V lost 6 bases and J lost 1, with 13 bases in between. The germline CDR1 and CDR2 sequences are MNHNS and SASEGT. The CDR3 loop reads CASRTGTASYEQYF. As DNA, the CDR3 is TGTGCCAGCAGAACCGGGACGGCTTCCTACGAGCAGTACTTC.

The chain combines TRBV18 with TRBJ2-5; 8 bases are shared with TRBD2. The CDR3 loop spans 15 amino acids. With 3 bases clipped from V and 5 bases from J, the junction kept 8 bases outside the gene matches. Germline lookup yields CDR1 KGHSH and CDR2 LQKENI. The CDR3 DNA reads as TGTGCCAGCTCACCCCGGAATGGCGGGGGGGAGACCCAGTACTTC. It translates to CASSPRNGGGETQYF.

The gene calls are TRBV4-1 and TRBJ1-1, with TRBD1 matching 10 bases. CDR3 length: 14 residues. Germline assignment: CDR1 MGHRA and CDR2 YSYEKL. With 3 bases clipped from V and 6 bases from J, the junction kept 4 bases outside the gene matches. As DNA, the CDR3 is TGCGCCAGCAGCCAGGGACAGGGGTCCCCTGAAGCTTTCTTT. Protein: CASSQGQGSPEAFF.

The genes are TRBV18 and TRBJ1-1; 8 bases fit TRBD1. J was trimmed by 5 bases and V by 5 bases; bases with no gene match: 4. This CDR3 region has 13 residues. The germline V gene encodes CDR1 KGHSH and CDR2 LQKENI. CDR3 region: CASSADRGTEAFF. The CDR3, as DNA: TGTGCCAGCTCAGCCGACAGGGGTACTGAAGCTTTCTTT.